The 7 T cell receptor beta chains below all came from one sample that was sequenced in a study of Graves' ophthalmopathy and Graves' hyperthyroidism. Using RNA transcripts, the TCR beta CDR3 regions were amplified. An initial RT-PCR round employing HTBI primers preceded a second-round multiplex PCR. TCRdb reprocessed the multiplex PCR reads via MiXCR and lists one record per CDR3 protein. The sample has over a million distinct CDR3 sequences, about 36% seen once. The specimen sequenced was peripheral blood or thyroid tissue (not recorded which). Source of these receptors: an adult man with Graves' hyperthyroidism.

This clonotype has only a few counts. The CDR3 DNA follows: TGTGCCAGCAGTTTATCGGCAGGACCGAATTCACCCCTCCACTTT. The encoded protein is CASSLSAGPNSPLHF. The rearrangement joins TRBV28 to TRBJ1-6; no clear D gene. The CDR3 has 15 residues. The V gene's germline CDR1 is MDHEN and CDR2 SYDVKM. V was shortened by 1 base and J by 7 bases, with 11 bases between the two germline ends.

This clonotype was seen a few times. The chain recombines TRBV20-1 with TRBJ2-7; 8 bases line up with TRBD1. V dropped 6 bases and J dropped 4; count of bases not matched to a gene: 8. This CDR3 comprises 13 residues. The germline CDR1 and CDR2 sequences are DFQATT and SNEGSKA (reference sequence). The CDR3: CSAPGQEKYEQYF. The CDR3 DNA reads TGCAGTGCCCCGGGACAGGAAAAATACGAGCAGTACTTC.

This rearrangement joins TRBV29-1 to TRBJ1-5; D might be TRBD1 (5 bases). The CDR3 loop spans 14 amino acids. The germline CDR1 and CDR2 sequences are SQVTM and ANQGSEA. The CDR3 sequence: CSARPGTGGLAQHF. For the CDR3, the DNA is TGCAGTGCTAGGCCTGGGACGGGGGGTCTGGCCCAGCATTTT.

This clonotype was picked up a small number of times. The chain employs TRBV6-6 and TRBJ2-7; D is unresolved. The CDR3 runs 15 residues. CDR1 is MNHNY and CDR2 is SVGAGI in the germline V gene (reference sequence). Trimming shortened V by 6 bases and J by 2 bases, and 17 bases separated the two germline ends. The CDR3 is CASRSDTDTTYEQYF. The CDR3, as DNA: TGTGCCAGCAGGTCGGATACAGATACTACCTACGAGCAGTACTTC.

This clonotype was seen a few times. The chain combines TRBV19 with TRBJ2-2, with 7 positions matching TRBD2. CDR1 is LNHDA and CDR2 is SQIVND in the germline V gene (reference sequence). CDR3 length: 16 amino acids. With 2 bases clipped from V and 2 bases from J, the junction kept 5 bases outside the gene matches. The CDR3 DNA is TGTGCCAGTAGTATAATTCGGACTAGAAACACCGGGGAGCTGTTTTTT. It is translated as CASSIIRTRNTGELFF.

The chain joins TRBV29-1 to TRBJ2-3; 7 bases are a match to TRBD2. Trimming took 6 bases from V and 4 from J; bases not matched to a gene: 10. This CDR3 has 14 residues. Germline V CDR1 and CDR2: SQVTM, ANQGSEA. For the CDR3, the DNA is TGCAGCGTAGAGCGGGGTGTAGTCGCAGATACGCAGTATTTT. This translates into CSVERGVVADTQYF.

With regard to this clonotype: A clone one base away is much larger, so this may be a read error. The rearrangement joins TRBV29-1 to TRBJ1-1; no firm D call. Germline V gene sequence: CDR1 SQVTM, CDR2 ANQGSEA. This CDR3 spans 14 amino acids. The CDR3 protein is CSARAFVANTEAFF. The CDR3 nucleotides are TGCAGTGCTAGAGCGTTTGTGGCGAACACTGAAGCTTTCTTT.